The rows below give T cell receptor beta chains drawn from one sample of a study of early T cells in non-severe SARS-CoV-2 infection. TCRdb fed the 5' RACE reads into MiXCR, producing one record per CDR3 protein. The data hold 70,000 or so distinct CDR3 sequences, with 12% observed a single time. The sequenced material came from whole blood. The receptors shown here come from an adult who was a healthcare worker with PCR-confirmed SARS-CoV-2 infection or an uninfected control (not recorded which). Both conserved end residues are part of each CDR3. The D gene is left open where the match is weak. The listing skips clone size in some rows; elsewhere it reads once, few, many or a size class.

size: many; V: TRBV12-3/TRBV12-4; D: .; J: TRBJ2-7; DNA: TGTGCCAGCAGTCGGGTCGACTACGAGCAGTACTTC; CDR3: CASSRVDYEQYF
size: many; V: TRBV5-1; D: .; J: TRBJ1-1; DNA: TGCGCCAGCAGCTTGAACACCCAGAACACTGAAGCTTTCTTT; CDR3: CASSLNTQNTEAFF
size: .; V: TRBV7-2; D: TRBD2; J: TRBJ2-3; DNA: TGTGCCAGCAGCAAACGCGGGGGGGGCACAGATACGCAGTATTTT; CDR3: CASSKRGGGTDTQYF
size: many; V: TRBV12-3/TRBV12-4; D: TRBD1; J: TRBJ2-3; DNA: TGTGCCAGCAGGCCAAACAGGGGAACCACAGATACGCAGTATTTT; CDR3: CASRPNRGTTDTQYF
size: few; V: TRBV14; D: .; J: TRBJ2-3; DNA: TGTGCCAGCAGCCAGGAGACAGATACGCAGTATTTT; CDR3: CASSQETDTQYF
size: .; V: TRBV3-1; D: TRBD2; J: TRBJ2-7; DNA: TGTGCCAGCAGCCAACCTAGCGGGGGCCGCGAGCAGTACTTC; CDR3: CASSQPSGGREQYF
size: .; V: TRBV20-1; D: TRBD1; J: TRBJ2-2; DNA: TGCAGTGTTACAGGGGATACCGGGGAGCTGTTTTTT; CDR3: CSVTGDTGELFF
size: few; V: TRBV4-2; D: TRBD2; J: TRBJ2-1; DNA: TGTGCCAGCAGCCAAGCGGGCGGGGGGGCGCACAATGAGCAGTTCTTC; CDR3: CASSQAGGGAHNEQFF
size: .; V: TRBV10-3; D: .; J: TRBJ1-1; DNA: TGTGCCAGCACCCGGACAGAAGACACTGAAGCTTTCTTT; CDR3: CASTRTEDTEAFF
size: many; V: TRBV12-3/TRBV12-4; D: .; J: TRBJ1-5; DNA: TGTGCCAGCAGTTTTCGAACAGCAGCCTTAGGAAATCAGCCCCAGCATTTT; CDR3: CASSFRTAALGNQPQHF
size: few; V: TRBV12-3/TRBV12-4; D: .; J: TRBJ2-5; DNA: TGTGCCAGCGGAGGTTGGGCCGGGATACTCCAAGAGACCCAGTACTTC; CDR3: CASGGWAGILQETQYF
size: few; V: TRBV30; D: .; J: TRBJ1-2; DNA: TGTGCCTGGAGTGTAAGACCGGCCCCTTATGGCTACACCTTC; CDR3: CAWSVRPAPYGYTF
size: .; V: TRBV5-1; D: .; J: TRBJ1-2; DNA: TGCGCCAGCAGCTTTGGGGTTAACTATGGCTACACCTTC; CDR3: CASSFGVNYGYTF
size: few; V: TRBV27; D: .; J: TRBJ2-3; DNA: TGTGCCAGCAGTTTATCGGACAGTCGAAAGCAGTATTTT; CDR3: CASSLSDSRKQYF
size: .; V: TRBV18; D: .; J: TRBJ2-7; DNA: TGTGCCAGCTCAGATGGGGGTTCGGACAAGCAGTACTTC; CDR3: CASSDGGSDKQYF
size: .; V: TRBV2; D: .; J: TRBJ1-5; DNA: TGTGCCAGCAGTGACGCCGCCAGGGTGGATCAGCCCCAGCATTTT; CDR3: CASSDAARVDQPQHF
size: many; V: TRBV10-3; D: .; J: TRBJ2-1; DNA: TGTGCCATCAGTGAGCCCACACGTGTTCCCAATGAGCAGTTCTTC; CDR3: CAISEPTRVPNEQFF
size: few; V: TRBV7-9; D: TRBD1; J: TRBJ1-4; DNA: TGTGCCAGCAGCTCTCCTTACCCGACAGGGAACGAAAAACTGTTTTTT; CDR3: CASSSPYPTGNEKLFF
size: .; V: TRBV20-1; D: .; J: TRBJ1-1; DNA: TGCAGTGCTAGAGAATGGCCAGAGGTCACTGAAGCTTTCTTT; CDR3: CSAREWPEVTEAFF
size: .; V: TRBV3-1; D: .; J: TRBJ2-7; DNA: TGTGCCAGCAGCCCAGCCGGACAGAGAGCCTACGAGCAGTACTTC; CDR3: CASSPAGQRAYEQYF
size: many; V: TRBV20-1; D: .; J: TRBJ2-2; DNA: TGCAGTGCTAGAAAAGGCCTCAACACCGGGGAGCTGTTTTTT; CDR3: CSARKGLNTGELFF
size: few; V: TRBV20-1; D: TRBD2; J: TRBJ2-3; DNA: TGCAGTGCTAGCCACACCCCGGGGGGGGGAGGAGATACGCAGTATTTT; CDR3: CSASHTPGGGGDTQYF
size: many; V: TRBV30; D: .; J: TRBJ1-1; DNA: TGTGCCTGGAGAAGGGGGGGAGGGACTGAAGCTTTCTTT; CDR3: CAWRRGGGTEAFF
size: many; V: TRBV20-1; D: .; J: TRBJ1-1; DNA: TGCAGTGCTCCCGGACAACCGGGGGGAGCCACTGAAGCTTTCTTT; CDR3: CSAPGQPGGATEAFF
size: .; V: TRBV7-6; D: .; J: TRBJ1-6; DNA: TGTGCCAGCAGCCTCGACGAAAATAATTCACCCCTCCACTTT; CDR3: CASSLDENNSPLHF
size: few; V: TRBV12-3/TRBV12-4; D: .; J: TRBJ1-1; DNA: TGTGCCAGCAGTTGGGGACGGAGCACTGAAGCTTTCTTT; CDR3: CASSWGRSTEAFF
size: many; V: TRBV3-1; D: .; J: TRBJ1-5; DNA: TGTGCCAGCAGCCTCAGGGGCCCGAATCAGCCCCAGCATTTT; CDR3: CASSLRGPNQPQHF
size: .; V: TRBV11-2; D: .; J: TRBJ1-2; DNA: TGTGCCAGCAGCTTAGTCCCGGTCTTGCATGGCTACACCTTC; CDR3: CASSLVPVLHGYTF
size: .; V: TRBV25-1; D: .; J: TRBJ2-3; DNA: TGTGCCAGCAGTCCCCTTGGGGGTATTGGTACAGATACGCAGTATTTT; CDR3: CASSPLGGIGTDTQYF
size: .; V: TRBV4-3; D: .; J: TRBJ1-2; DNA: TGCGCCAGCAGCCAAGATAGTAGCCGGGAGAATGGCTACACCTTC; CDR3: CASSQDSSRENGYTF
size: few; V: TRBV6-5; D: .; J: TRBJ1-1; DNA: TGTGCCAGCAGTCAACCGTCTCTGAGTAACACTGAAGCTTTCTTT; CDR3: CASSQPSLSNTEAFF
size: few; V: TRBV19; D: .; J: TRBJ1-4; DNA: TGTGCCAGTAGTAGGGGGTTCGGATATGGAGTTAATGAAAAACTGTTTTTT; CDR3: CASSRGFGYGVNEKLFF
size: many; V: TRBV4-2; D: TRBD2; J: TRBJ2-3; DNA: TGTGCCAGCAGCCAAGATATGACTAGCGGGGGGTCAGATACGCAGTATTTT; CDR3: CASSQDMTSGGSDTQYF
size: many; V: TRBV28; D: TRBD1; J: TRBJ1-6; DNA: TGTGCCAGCAGTTTGGCTTCTAAAACGGGACAGGGTTTTAATTCACCCCTCCACTTT; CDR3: CASSLASKTGQGFNSPLHF
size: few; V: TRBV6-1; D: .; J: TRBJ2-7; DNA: TGTGCCAGCAGCAAATTCTACGAGCAGTACTTC; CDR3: CASSKFYEQYF
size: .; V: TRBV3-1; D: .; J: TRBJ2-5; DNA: TGTGCCAGCAGCCGGCAAAATGGACCCCCACAAGAGACCCAGTACTTC; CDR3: CASSRQNGPPQETQYF
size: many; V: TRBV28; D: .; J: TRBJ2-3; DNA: TGTGCCAGCAGTTCACCCGACAGCGCTAGCACAGATACGCAGTATTTT; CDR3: CASSSPDSASTDTQYF
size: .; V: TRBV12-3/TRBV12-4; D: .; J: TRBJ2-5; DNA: TGTGCCAGCAGCTCTTTCGTTCAAGAGACCCAGTACTTC; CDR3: CASSSFVQETQYF
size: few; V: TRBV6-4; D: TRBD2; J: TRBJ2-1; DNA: TGTGCCAGCAGTGACGGGACTAGCGGGGGCAATGAGCAGTTCTTC; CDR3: CASSDGTSGGNEQFF
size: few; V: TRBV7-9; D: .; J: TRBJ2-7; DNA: TGTGCCAGCAGCCACCCCCTGGGCAGACTTACCTACGAGCAGTACTTC; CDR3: CASSHPLGRLTYEQYF